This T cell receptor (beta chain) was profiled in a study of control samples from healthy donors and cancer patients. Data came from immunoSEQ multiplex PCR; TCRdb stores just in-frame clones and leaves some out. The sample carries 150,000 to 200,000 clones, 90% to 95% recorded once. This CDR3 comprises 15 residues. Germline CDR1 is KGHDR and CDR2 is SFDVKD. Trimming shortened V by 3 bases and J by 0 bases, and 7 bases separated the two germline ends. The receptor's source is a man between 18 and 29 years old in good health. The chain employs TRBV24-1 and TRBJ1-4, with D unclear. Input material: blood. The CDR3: CATSDSGTTNEKLFF. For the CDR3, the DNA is TGTGCCACCAGTGATAGCGGAACAACTAATGAAAAACTGTTTTTT.